This T cell receptor beta chain was sequenced in a study of blood T cell repertoires in COVID-19. Study as a whole: The United States, Italy and Spain supplied acute and convalescent COVID-19 samples. T cells, B-cell-depleted T cells, or PBMCs provided the cDNA or gDNA that served as material.

Methods used by the authors: The authors estimated nucleated cell counts from reference gene primer amplification. Data came from immunoSEQ multiplex PCR; TCRdb stores just in-frame clones and leaves some out. That table gives V, J and clone size, and the DNA gave D and trimming. The sample lists a few hundred thousand clones, under 90% seen once, with 4.5% to 6% in the top ten. CDR1 and CDR2 (germline): MDHEN, SYDVKM. With 1 base removed from V and 11 bases from J, the gap between germline ends came to 6 bases. The CDR3 contains 12 residues. Sequencing was done on a sample of peripheral blood. The gene calls are TRBV28 and TRBJ1-6, with D hard to call. The source is a woman aged 55-70 years who had recovered from COVID-19. In nucleotides, the CDR3 is TGTGCCAGCAGTTTATTGCGCACACCCCTCCACTTT. This codes for CASSLLRTPLHF.